This T cell receptor (beta chain) was documented in a study of shared clonotypes between healthy human individuals. On the study more broadly: Donor composition was a couple of women and three men, aged 18 to 49.

The germline gives CDR1 PRHDT, CDR2 FYEKMQ (reference sequence). This CDR3 is 15 amino acids long. V lost 1 base, J lost 7 bases, and 6 bases stayed unmatched. Here immunoSEQ multiplex PCR was the method, and the copy in TCRdb shows in-frame clones only, minus some. Among about 2.4 million clones listed, around 90% were seen once. This chain connects TRBV13 to TRBJ2-2; 7 nucleotides agree with TRBD1. Material for sequencing was naive CD4+ T cells sorted from blood. Sample subset: CD45RA+ positively selected. This receptor was obtained from a young man in good health. The CDR3: CASSLAPQGNGELFF. For the CDR3, the DNA is TGTGCCAGCAGCTTAGCCCCACAGGGGAACGGGGAGCTGTTTTTT.